This T cell receptor beta chain is from a study of blood T cell repertoires in COVID-19. Study as a whole: PBMCs, B-cell-depleted T cells, or T cells provided the cDNA or gDNA that made up the material.

V was cut by 2 bases and J by 1 base, with 12 bases left in between. The CDR3 is made up of 15 amino acids. Here immunoSEQ multiplex PCR was the method, and the copy in TCRdb shows in-frame clones only, minus some. Of 56,000 or so clones in the sample, roughly 84% were seen once. In this sample, this clone turned up once. This TCR was recovered from a woman older than 75 with acute or convalescent COVID-19. The rearrangement joins TRBV23-1 to TRBJ2-7, with D possibly matching TRBD1 (6 bases). TRBV23-1 is sorted into the ORF group, with uncertain function. The sample taken for sequencing was peripheral blood. The CDR3 nucleotides are TGCGCCAGCAGTCAAGGGACAAAGGGATCCTACGAGCAGTACTTC. Encoded protein: CASSQGTKGSYEQYF.